These T cell receptor beta chains were read from a single sample in a study of shared clonotypes between healthy human individuals. Only in-frame clones appear in the TCRdb table, and some are missing; sequencing was by immunoSEQ multiplex PCR. The sample has roughly 500,000 clones; 90% to 96% are singletons. The sequenced sample consisted of naive CD4+ T cells sorted from blood. The origin of the receptors is a woman aged 25 to 45 in good health. CDR3s include the opening cysteine and the closing phenylalanine or tryptophan. D genes are given only for firm matches. Some rows have no size entry. The others give once, few or many, or a class for an expanded clone.

TRBJ1-1 | - | TRBV21-1 | - | CASSKDSQGSDTEAFF | TGTGCCAGCAGCAAAGATTCTCAGGGCTCGGACACTGAAGCTTTCTTT
TRBJ1-2 | once | TRBV27 | TRBD1 | CASRDRGRRYGYTF | TGTGCCAGCAGAGACAGGGGGCGCAGGTATGGCTACACCTTC
TRBJ1-1 | - | TRBV28 | - | CASSQTDRNTEAFF | TGTGCCAGCAGTCAAACGGACAGGAACACTGAAGCTTTCTTT
TRBJ2-1 | - | TRBV9 | - | CASSVGASEIYNEQFF | TGTGCCAGCAGCGTAGGTGCTAGCGAGATCTACAATGAGCAGTTCTTC
TRBJ2-5 | - | TRBV12-5 | - | CASGLGIWDQYF | TGTGCTAGTGGTTTGGGGATTTGGGATCAGTACTTC
TRBJ2-1 | - | TRBV19 | TRBD2 | CASSISGGAGGSYNEQFF | TGTGCCAGTAGTATTAGTGGTGGAGCGGGAGGGTCCTACAATGAGCAGTTCTTC
TRBJ2-1 | - | TRBV27 | TRBD2 | CASSTLAGGPEEQFF | TGTGCCAGCAGCACACTAGCGGGAGGGCCTGAGGAGCAGTTCTTC
TRBJ1-5 | - | TRBV29-1 | - | CSVQGFGPRGGNQPQHF | TGCAGCGTTCAGGGATTCGGACCCAGGGGTGGCAATCAGCCCCAGCATTTT
TRBJ1-2 | - | TRBV7-2 | TRBD1 | CASSLPSDRTGYTF | TGTGCCAGCAGCCTCCCCTCGGACAGGACTGGCTACACCTTC
TRBJ2-3 | - | TRBV28 | TRBD2 | CASTRGLALSTDTQYF | TGTGCCAGCACCCGGGGACTAGCGCTCAGCACAGATACGCAGTATTTT
TRBJ2-1 | once | TRBV11-2 | - | CASSFRDLLFF | TGTGCCAGCAGCTTCAGGGACCTGTTGTTCTTC
TRBJ1-2 | - | TRBV5-1 | TRBD1 | CASSPDRVGYTF | TGCGCCAGCAGCCCGGACAGGGTTGGCTACACCTTC
TRBJ1-2 | - | TRBV27 | - | CASSPSDTGTWGYTF | TGTGCCAGCAGCCCATCCGATACAGGGACTTGGGGCTACACCTTC
TRBJ2-7 | - | TRBV28 | - | CASSLSGTEQYF | TGTGCCAGCAGTTTATCAGGGACCGAGCAGTACTTC
TRBJ2-7 | - | TRBV19 | TRBD2 | CASSPTSGDSYEQYF | TGTGCCAGTAGCCCGACTAGCGGGGACTCCTACGAGCAGTACTTC
TRBJ2-1 | - | TRBV18 | TRBD2 | CASSARTSGSSYNEQFF | TGTGCCAGCTCAGCAAGGACTAGCGGGAGCTCCTACAATGAGCAGTTCTTC
TRBJ2-1 | - | TRBV7-6 | - | CASSSEGPTSHEQFF | TGTGCCAGCAGCTCCGAAGGACCCACCAGCCATGAGCAGTTCTTC
TRBJ2-2 | - | TRBV5-5 | - | CASSLVWATQNTGELFF | TGTGCCAGCAGCTTGGTTTGGGCCACACAGAACACCGGGGAGCTGTTTTTT
TRBJ2-7 | - | TRBV6-1 | - | CASSFGGNEQYF | TGTGCCAGCAGTTTCGGGGGCAACGAGCAGTACTTC
TRBJ1-1 | - | TRBV6-5 | TRBD1 | CASRQDRETEAFF | TGTGCCAGCAGACAAGACAGGGAAACTGAAGCTTTCTTT
TRBJ2-1 | - | TRBV2 | TRBD2 | CASSEEASGSNEQFF | TGTGCCAGCAGTGAAGAAGCTAGCGGGAGCAATGAGCAGTTCTTC
TRBJ2-1 | - | TRBV4-1 | - | CASSQEGTLSYNEQFF | TGCGCCAGCAGCCAAGAGGGGACACTTTCCTACAATGAGCAGTTCTTC
TRBJ1-4 | - | TRBV7-8 | - | CASSLDRVSTNEKLFF | TGTGCCAGCAGCTTAGACAGGGTTTCTACTAATGAAAAACTGTTTTTT
TRBJ2-5 | - | TRBV2 | - | CASKGRNQETQYF | TGTGCCAGCAAGGGACGGAACCAAGAGACCCAGTACTTC
TRBJ2-1 | - | TRBV7-2 | TRBD1 | CASSPGGTGGYEQFF | TGTGCCAGCAGCCCCGGCGGGACAGGGGGCTATGAGCAGTTCTTC
TRBJ2-7 | - | TRBV28 | - | CASSPWVIRSGSYEQYF | TGTGCCAGCAGTCCTTGGGTCATCCGGAGCGGCTCCTACGAGCAGTACTTC
TRBJ1-1 | - | TRBV28 | - | CASSLDRTEAFF | TGTGCCAGCAGTTTAGACCGCACTGAAGCTTTCTTT
TRBJ2-3 | - | TRBV27 | - | CASSFLAKSTDTQYF | TGTGCCAGCAGTTTCCTAGCGAAGAGCACAGATACGCAGTATTTT
TRBJ1-1 | - | TRBV5-1 | TRBD1 | CASSQGVMNTEAFF | TGCGCCAGCAGCCAGGGGGTCATGAACACTGAAGCTTTCTTT
TRBJ1-4 | - | TRBV18 | - | CASSPRGQKTNEKLFF | TGTGCCAGCTCACCGCGGGGCCAAAAGACTAATGAAAAACTGTTTTTT
TRBJ2-4 | - | TRBV6-1 | - | CASSPDGGGNIQYF | TGTGCCAGCAGCCCGGACGGTGGGGGAAACATTCAGTACTTC
TRBJ1-2 | - | TRBV28 | - | CASSLMAGPTYGYTF | TGTGCCAGCAGTTTAATGGCCGGTCCAACTTATGGCTACACCTTC
TRBJ2-3 | - | TRBV27 | - | CASSFPALVTDTQYF | TGTGCCAGCAGTTTCCCCGCACTAGTGACAGATACGCAGTATTTT
TRBJ2-1 | - | TRBV2 | TRBD2 | CASKASGIGEQFF | TGTGCCAGCAAAGCTAGCGGGATAGGTGAGCAGTTCTTC
TRBJ2-7 | - | TRBV28 | - | CASSSGWTVSSYEQYF | TGTGCCAGCAGTTCGGGGTGGACAGTTAGCTCCTACGAGCAGTACTTC
TRBJ2-6 | - | TRBV7-2 | TRBD1 | CASSYRGSGANVLTF | TGTGCCAGCAGCTACAGGGGTTCTGGGGCCAACGTCCTGACTTTC
TRBJ2-7 | - | TRBV15 | - | CATSRVRPHEQYF | TGTGCCACCAGCAGAGTGCGACCCCACGAGCAGTACTTC
TRBJ1-5 | - | TRBV9 | TRBD1 | CASSETGGVQPQHF | TGTGCCAGCAGCGAGACAGGGGGCGTGCAGCCCCAGCATTTT
TRBJ2-7 | - | TRBV5-1 | - | CASRPSSDSYEQYF | TGCGCCAGCCGCCCATCTAGCGACTCCTACGAGCAGTACTTC
TRBJ2-3 | once | TRBV9 | - | CASSVGFIADTQYF | TGTGCCAGCAGCGTAGGGTTTATCGCAGATACGCAGTATTTT
TRBJ1-1 | once | TRBV7-9 | - | CASSLALTLEVRAEAFF | TGTGCCAGCAGCTTAGCGTTAACGTTGGAAGTTCGTGCTGAAGCTTTCTTT
TRBJ2-7 | - | TRBV28 | - | CASSPHSPGQSYEQYF | TGTGCCAGCAGTCCCCACTCCCCAGGACAGTCCTACGAGCAGTACTTC
TRBJ2-7 | - | TRBV27 | - | CASRDRGSYEQYF | TGTGCCAGCAGGGACAGAGGCTCCTACGAGCAGTACTTC
TRBJ2-7 | - | TRBV7-9 | - | CASSLAPGVYEQYF | TGTGCCAGCAGCTTAGCGCCAGGGGTCTACGAGCAGTACTTC
TRBJ2-2 | - | TRBV29-1 | - | CSVGGAAGELFF | TGCAGCGTAGGGGGAGCCGCCGGGGAGCTGTTTTTT
TRBJ2-2 | once | TRBV25-1 | - | CASSGRGTPGELFF | TGTGCCAGCAGTGGGCGAGGCACCCCCGGGGAGCTGTTTTTT
TRBJ2-6 | - | TRBV28 | - | CASSLSISGANVLTF | TGTGCCAGCAGTTTATCCATATCTGGGGCCAACGTCCTGACTTTC
TRBJ1-2 | - | TRBV5-1 | - | CASSLGGRGNYGYTF | TGCGCCAGCAGCTTGGGGGGCAGGGGCAACTATGGCTACACCTTC
TRBJ2-6 | - | TRBV5-1 | - | CASSLSSGANVLTF | TGCGCCAGCAGCTTAAGCTCTGGGGCCAACGTCCTGACTTTC
TRBJ1-1 | - | TRBV6-5 | - | CASSYWGSTEAFF | TGTGCCAGCAGTTACTGGGGTTCCACTGAAGCTTTCTTT
TRBJ2-1 | - | TRBV7-9 | TRBD2 | CASRFRLAGGLSEQFF | TGTGCCAGCCGATTCCGACTAGCGGGAGGACTCAGTGAGCAGTTCTTC
TRBJ1-5 | - | TRBV7-2 | - | CASSLGSGVYQPQHF | TGTGCCAGCAGCTTAGGCTCAGGAGTTTATCAGCCCCAGCATTTT
TRBJ1-6 | - | TRBV27 | - | CASSFNGGGSPLHF | TGTGCCAGCAGTTTTAACGGCGGTGGGTCACCCCTCCACTTT
TRBJ2-7 | - | TRBV6-1 | - | CASKLGPYEQYF | TGTGCCAGCAAGCTAGGCCCCTACGAGCAGTACTTC
TRBJ2-7 | - | TRBV18 | - | CASSRGAQSYEQYF | TGTGCCAGCTCCCGTGGGGCCCAATCCTACGAGCAGTACTTC